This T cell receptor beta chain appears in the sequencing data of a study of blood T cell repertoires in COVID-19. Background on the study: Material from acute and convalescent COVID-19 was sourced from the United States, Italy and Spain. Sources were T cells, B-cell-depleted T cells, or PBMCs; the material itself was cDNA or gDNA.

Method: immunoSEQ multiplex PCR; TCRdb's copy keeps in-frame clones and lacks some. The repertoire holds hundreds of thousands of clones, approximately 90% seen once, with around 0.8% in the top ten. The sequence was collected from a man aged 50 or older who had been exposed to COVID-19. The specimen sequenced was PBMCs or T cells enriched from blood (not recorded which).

The CDR3 bases are TGCAGTGCTAGTGACGGTTTACTAAGCAATCAGCCCCAGCATTTT. Residues: CSASDGLLSNQPQHF. The chain uses TRBV20-1 and TRBJ1-5; D gene ambiguous. The CDR3 has 15 amino acids. The ends were cut back, 3 bases at V and 1 base at J, with 13 bases in the middle. The germline V gene encodes CDR1 DFQATT and CDR2 SNEGSKA (reference sequence).